This TCR beta chain is from a study of T cells in Graves' hyperthyroidism and ophthalmopathy. In this sample, this clonotype turned up many times. There were TCR beta CDR3 regions amplified from RNA transcripts. TCR CDR3 underwent first-round RT-PCR with the HTBI primer set. TCRdb redid the calling of the multiplex PCR reads with MiXCR, one entry per CDR3 protein. The table records approximately 590,000 distinct CDR3 sequences, around 14% of them present only once. Graves' hyperthyroidism showing no ophthalmopathy progression within 18 months was considered stable. On the basis of clinical symptoms, serum thyroxine and TRAb, thyroid ultrasound and orbital computed tomography, diagnoses were made. The PBMCs were taken from approximately 11 ml of fresh peripheral blood. Germline assignment: CDR1 MDHEN and CDR2 SYDVKM. The CDR3 length is 15 residues. V gave up 1 base and J gave up 2 bases; unmatched junction bases: 2.

The TCR was taken from a woman under 40 with Graves' hyperthyroidism. The chain employs TRBV28 and TRBJ2-3; TRBD1 matches 8 bases. The sample comprised blood. The CDR3 coding sequence is TGTGCCAGCAGTTTATTGGACAGGGCCACAGATACGCAGTATTTT. This codes for CASSLLDRATDTQYF.